One and the same sample provided the 25 T cell receptor beta chains below, sequenced in a study of T cell repertoires in cytomegalovirus infection. TCRdb re-derived calls from the reads in MiXCR, one entry per CDR3 protein. Among about 680,000 distinct CDR3 sequences listed, around 24% were seen once. Sequenced material: CD8+ T cells from PBMCs. These receptors all come from a human donor in good health (CMV status not recorded). Some clones in this sample may be carry-over from other donors' samples.

The sample holds many counts of this clonotype. This chain links TRBV7-2 with TRBJ1-1, with D possibly being TRBD1 (6 bases). Trimming took off 5 bases at V and 1 base at J, with 32 bases between the two ends. The CDR3 length is 21 residues. Per germline, CDR1 SGHTA and CDR2 FQGNSA. CDR3 DNA sequence: TGTGCCAGCAGCCAAGGGGGAAGTGTAGTTAGGGTTACGAGAAGGAACACTGAAGCTTTCTTT. This translates into CASSQGGSVVRVTRRNTEAFF.

This clonotype showed up just a few times. The chain links TRBV5-4 to TRBJ2-1; 8 nucleotides align to TRBD2. With 4 bases clipped from V and 4 bases from J, the junction kept 4 bases outside the gene matches. Per the germline V gene, CDR1 is SGHNT and CDR2 is YYREEE (reference sequence). The CDR3 runs 14 residues. In DNA, the CDR3 is TGTGCCAGCAGCGGAGCTAGCGGGTACAATGAGCAGTTCTTC. Translation: CASSGASGYNEQFF. Complete variable domain (other parts from reference TRBV5-4 and TRBJ2-1): ETGVTQSPTHLIKTRGQQVTLRCSSQSGHNTVSWYQQALGQGPQFIFQYYREEENGRGNFPPRFSGLQFPNYSSELNVNALELDDSALYLCASSGASGYNEQFFGPGTRLTVL.

The chain uses TRBV28 and TRBJ2-7, with 7 bases lining up with TRBD1. This CDR3 contains 15 residues. V shed 5 bases, J shed 6 bases, and the junction held 13 bases outside the gene matches. Germline values: CDR1 MDHEN, CDR2 SYDVKM. Here the CDR3 DNA reads TGTGCCAGCAGTCCCTTACTCGGACAGGATGCCGAGCAGTACTTC. Translation: CASSPLLGQDAEQYF. The whole variable domain, remainder taken from reference TRBV28 and TRBJ2-7, is DVKVTQSSRYLVKRTGEKVFLECVQDMDHENMFWYRQDPGLGLRLIYFSYDVKMKEKGDIPEGYSVSREKKERFSLILESASTNQTSMYLCASSPLLGQDAEQYFGPGTRLTVT.

This clonotype appeared a single time. A single base separates this from a much larger clone, so it may be a read error. J is TRBJ1-1 and V is TRBV7-4; tentatively, D is TRBD1 (6 bases). V was trimmed by 3 bases and J by 12 bases, leaving 20 bases between them. The V gene's germline CDR1 is SGHVT and CDR2 SQSDAQ. The CDR3 runs 14 residues. The CDR3 protein is CASSFPSRTDPTFF. CDR3 in DNA: TGTGCCAGCAGCTTCCCGTCGCGGACAGACCCAACTTTCTTT.

This clonotype was seen many times. The chain joins TRBV7-2 to TRBJ2-7; a possible D gene is TRBD1 (6 bases). V lost 0 bases to trimming and J lost 3 bases, with 9 bases between them. Germline-derived CDR1 and CDR2 are SGHTA and FQGNSA. The CDR3 loop spans 14 amino acids. The CDR3 DNA sequence: TGTGCCAGCAGCTTAGCGCAGGGGAACTACGAGCAGTACTTC. Amino acids: CASSLAQGNYEQYF.

This clonotype was seen many times. The genes are TRBV14 and TRBJ2-3; tentatively, D is TRBD2 (5 bases). Looked up from germline, CDR1 is SGHDN and CDR2 is FVKESK. The CDR3 spans 15 residues. Between the trimmed V and J ends, which lost 1 base and 0 bases, there was a span of 8 bases. The CDR3 bases are TGTGCCAGCAGCCAAGCCACTAGGAGCACAGATACGCAGTATTTT. It codes for CASSQATRSTDTQYF.

The rearrangement joins TRBV4-1 to TRBJ2-1, with D perhaps given as TRBD1 or TRBD2 (5 bases each). In germline, CDR1 is MGHRA, CDR2 YSYEKL. CDR3 length: 16 amino acids. Trimming stripped 4 bases from V and 0 bases from J, with 13 bases between. CDR3 sequence reads: CASSLGPLSSYNEQFF. CDR3 coding DNA: TGCGCCAGCAGCCTGGGACCGCTGAGCTCCTACAATGAGCAGTTCTTC.

This clonotype was observed a few times. The chain couples TRBV28 to TRBJ2-3; D possibly corresponds to TRBD2 (6 bases). This CDR3 has 14 residues. Germline V gene data show CDR1 as MDHEN and CDR2 as SYDVKM. Trimming left V 6 bases short and J 2 bases short, with 12 bases between. The CDR3: CASRPVADTDTQYF. DNA for the CDR3: TGTGCCAGCAGACCAGTAGCGGACACAGATACGCAGTATTTT.

This clonotype was counted at least ten times. This chain uses TRBV7-2 with TRBJ1-1; 12 positions match TRBD1. Trimming took 5 bases from V and 10 from J; bases not matched to a gene: 11. The CDR3 contains 15 residues. Germline V lookup: CDR1 SGHTA, CDR2 FQGNSA. The CDR3 nucleotides are TGTGCCAGCAGCCGTCTTTGGGACAGGGGGCTCGGAGCTTTCTTT. It translates to CASSRLWDRGLGAFF.

At least ten counts were recorded for this clonotype. V is TRBV7-9 and J is TRBJ2-1, with a weak D call TRBD1 (5 bases). Germline V gene data show CDR1 as SEHNR and CDR2 as FQNEAQ (reference sequence). This CDR3 region has 16 residues. The ends were cut back, 0 bases at V and 5 bases at J, with 14 bases in the middle. CDR3: CASSLALRTYDNEQFF. The CDR3 coding sequence is TGTGCCAGCAGCTTAGCCTTAAGGACATACGACAATGAGCAGTTCTTC. The full variable domain, rest sourced from reference TRBV7-9 and TRBJ2-1, is DTGVSQNPRHKITKRGQNVTFRCDPISEHNRLYWYRQTLGQGPEFLTYFQNEAQLEKSRLLSDRFSAERPKGSFSTLEIQRTEQGDSAMYLCASSLALRTYDNEQFFGPGTRLTVL.

J is TRBJ1-2 and V is TRBV29-1; TRBD1 matches 8 bases. The length of the CDR3 is 13 residues. Germline V lookup: CDR1 SQVTM, CDR2 ANQGSEA. V was clipped by 2 bases and J by 4 bases; unmatched bases: 3. The CDR3 region is CSVESDRGYGYTF. CDR3 in DNA: TGCAGCGTTGAATCAGACAGGGGCTATGGCTACACCTTC.

For the CDR3, the DNA is TGCAGTGCTAGAGGGAACAGCCGCAATCAGCCCCAGCATTTT. This translates into CSARGNSRNQPQHF. The V gene is TRBV20-1, the J gene TRBJ1-5; D remains unclear. This CDR3 contains 14 residues. The V and J ends lost 1 base and 2 bases respectively, with 9 bases between them. CDR1 and CDR2 (germline): DFQATT, SNEGSKA (reference sequence).

A few counts support this clonotype. The chain links TRBV13 to TRBJ2-7; the D gene is possibly TRBD2 (6 bases). Per germline, CDR1 PRHDT and CDR2 FYEKMQ (reference sequence). The CDR3 has 19 residues. Trimming removed 2 bases from V and 2 bases from J, with 25 bases in between. The CDR3 DNA reads TGTGCCAGCAGCTTATCCTCCTCGTCGAGGGCGGGATCTACCTACGAGCAGTACTTC. As protein: CASSLSSSSRAGSTYEQYF.

The chain combines TRBV5-6 with TRBJ2-3; 9 bases are shared with TRBD2. In germline, CDR1 is SGHDT, CDR2 YYEEEE. V trimming: 0 bases; J trimming: 1 base; junction bases outside the gene matches: 6. The CDR3 has 17 residues. Here the CDR3 reads CASSLEGSSGGTDTQYF. The CDR3 coding sequence is TGTGCCAGCAGCTTGGAAGGGTCTAGCGGGGGCACAGATACGCAGTATTTT.

DNA of the CDR3: TGTGCCAGCACGCCCGCCGGGGGGGGTCACGAGCAGTACGTC. This sequence encodes CASTPAGGGHEQYV. This chain connects TRBV28 to TRBJ2-7; TRBD2 matches 8 bases. The junction had 10 bases not matched to a gene; V was cut back by 7 bases and J by 5 bases. Germline V lookup: CDR1 MDHEN, CDR2 SYDVKM. The CDR3 is 14 amino acids.

There are a few counts of this clonotype. The CDR3 DNA reads as TGTGCCAGCAGGGTAACAGGGGGCTACGAGCAGTACGTC. This sequence encodes CASRVTGGYEQYV. The chain carries TRBV28 and TRBJ2-7; 8 nucleotides match TRBD1. The V gene end was trimmed by 6 bases and the J gene end by 3 bases; junction bases not matched to a gene: 4. The CDR3 is made up of 13 amino acids. The V gene's germline CDR1 is MDHEN and CDR2 SYDVKM.

This clonotype was seen only a few times. The chain carries TRBV7-3 and TRBJ2-3; TRBD2 is a possible D gene (5 bases). The CDR3 sequence is 14 residues long. CDR1 is SGHTA, CDR2 FQGTGA, per germline. Trimming removed 3 bases at V and 4 bases at J, with 11 bases between. This CDR3 is CASSFLASPDTQYF. The CDR3 nucleotides read TGTGCCAGCAGCTTTCTAGCTTCCCCAGATACGCAGTATTTT.

The chain couples TRBV9 to TRBJ2-1, with 8 bases fitting TRBD2. This CDR3 is 16 amino acids long. V lost 0 bases to trimming and J lost 4 bases; unmatched junction nucleotides: 6. Germline loops: CDR1 SGDLS, CDR2 YYNGEE. CDR3 region: CASSVVSSGAYNEQFF. As DNA, the CDR3 is TGTGCCAGCAGCGTAGTGAGTAGCGGGGCTTACAATGAGCAGTTCTTC.

This clonotype was picked up a small number of times. This chain uses TRBV20-1 with TRBJ1-2; D ambiguous. The V end lost 1 base, the J end lost 4 bases, and 13 bases lay between the germline ends. CDR1 DFQATT and CDR2 SNEGSKA come from the germline V gene (reference sequence). The CDR3 length is 14 residues. Here the CDR3 reads CSARVDGGIYGYTF. CDR3 in DNA: TGCAGTGCTAGAGTGGACGGTGGGATCTATGGCTACACCTTC.

This chain links TRBV28 with TRBJ1-4; D not certain. Germline V gene sequence: CDR1 MDHEN, CDR2 SYDVKM. The CDR3 runs to 11 residues. Deletions cut 6 bases from V and 7 bases from J, with 6 bases between. The CDR3 DNA reads as TGTGCCAGCAGCAAGGGTGAAAAACTGTTTTTT. This translates into CASSKGEKLFF.

This clonotype was detected a few times. The chain combines TRBV15 with TRBJ2-7; the D is unclear. Germline CDR1 and CDR2: LNHNV and YYDKDF (reference sequence). The CDR3 runs 13 residues. Trimming removed 1 base from V and 1 base from J, with 5 bases in between. The CDR3 region has the DNA TGTGCCACCAGCAGAGGACTTTCCTACGAGCAGTACTTC. Translating it yields CATSRGLSYEQYF.

This clonotype was picked up many times. Relative to the germline gene, one junction end is altered; a read error may explain this. The chain joins TRBV7-9 to TRBJ2-5; no definite D call. The CDR3 is made up of 13 amino acids. Germline V gene data show CDR1 as SEHNR and CDR2 as FQNEAQ (reference sequence). CDR3 DNA sequence: TGTGCCAGCAGTTTAGTTCTTGGAGAGACCCAGTACTTC. This gives the protein CASSLVLGETQYF.

Ten or more counts support this clonotype. V gene TRBV7-8 combines with J gene TRBJ2-6, with D unresolved. V shed 3 bases and J shed 0 bases, with 6 bases lying between them. CDR3 length: 15 amino acids. The germline CDR1 and CDR2 sequences are SGHVS and FQNEAQ. CDR3 in amino acids: CASSFSSSGANVLTF. The DNA for the CDR3 is TGTGCCAGCAGCTTTTCCAGCTCTGGGGCCAACGTCCTGACTTTC.

This clonotype was seen a few times. This chain uses TRBV14 with TRBJ1-2; no reliable D call. This CDR3 contains 15 residues. V lost 0 bases, J lost 4 bases, and 12 bases lay in between. Germline CDR1 and CDR2: SGHDN and FVKESK. CDR3 in amino acids: CASSQDLGRVYGYTF. The CDR3 nucleotides read TGTGCCAGCAGCCAAGATCTTGGCCGAGTCTATGGCTACACCTTC. The variable domain in full, completed from reference TRBV14 and TRBJ1-2, reads EAGVTQFPSHSVIEKGQTVTLRCDPISGHDNLYWYRRVMGKEIKFLLHFVKESKQDESGMPNNRFLAERTGGTYSTLKVQPAELEDSGVYFCASSQDLGRVYGYTFGSGTRLTVV.

The DNA of the CDR3 is TGTGCCAGCAGCGTAGGGAGGATCAAGAATGGCTACACCTTC. Its translation is CASSVGRIKNGYTF. The chain joins TRBV9 to TRBJ1-2; D unresolved. The CDR3 runs 14 residues. V was trimmed by 0 bases and J by 6 bases, leaving 12 bases between them. CDR1 SGDLS and CDR2 YYNGEE come from the germline V gene. Looking up the rest from reference TRBV9 and TRBJ1-2 gives the full variable domain: DSGVTQTPKHLITATGQRVTLRCSPRSGDLSVYWYQQSLDQGLQFLIQYYNGEERAKGNILERFSAQQFPDLHSELNLSSLELGDSALYFCASSVGRIKNGYTFGSGTRLTVV.